The 16 T cell receptor beta chains below come from one sample, sequenced in a study of T cell clonality in common variable immunodeficiency. Assay: immunoSEQ multiplex PCR; the TCRdb copy retains only in-frame clones and omits some. Recorded here are about 40,000 clones, none singletons. The sequencing input was peripheral blood mononuclear cells. The receptor source for this set is a person between 18 and 75 years old in good health.

As for this clone: Sequencing ends 3 residues short of the CDR3 end; the germline J gene provides the rest. The chain uses TRBV30 and TRBJ1-2; D possibly corresponds to TRBD1 (5 bases). This CDR3 has 13 residues. Per the germline V gene, CDR1 is GTSNPN and CDR2 is SVGIG (reference sequence). The part of the CDR3 DNA that was read is TGTGCCTCGAGCCTAGTTGACAGCCGAGGC. Residues: CASSLVDSRG. The full CDR3 is CASSLVDSRGYTF.

This clone was observed a few times. From the germline J gene comes the end of the CDR3, since the read stops 3 residues before it. The chain joins TRBV2 to TRBJ2-5, with D perhaps matching TRBD2 (6 bases). Germline loops: CDR1 SNHLY, CDR2 FYNNEI. CDR3 length: 16 residues. The CDR3 loop is CASILRETSSTDTQYF. Incomplete CDR3 DNA: TGTGCCAGTATTCTGCGGGAAACCTCTAGCACAGATACC.

This clone was found a few times. Coverage ceases 3 residues before the CDR3 finishes, and the germline J gene fills in the end. This chain joins TRBV6-2 or TRBV6-3 and TRBJ1-1; no clear D. CDR3 length: 14 amino acids. Germline V gene sequence: CDR1 MNHEY, CDR2 SVGEGT. The CDR3 bases that were read are TGTGCCAGCAGTTGGTCCTCGAGCTCCTACGAG. Translated: CASSWSSSSYE. The whole CDR3 is CASSWSSSSYEAFF.

About this clone: The read terminates 3 residues ahead of where the CDR3 ends, so the germline J gene completes it. The rearrangement joins TRBV7-9 to TRBJ2-4, with 11 positions matching TRBD1. The CDR3 contains 15 residues. The germline gives CDR1 SEHNR, CDR2 FQNEAQ (reference sequence). The CDR3 loop reads CASSFGQGAIYGQYF. The CDR3 bases that were read are TGTGCCAGCAGCTTTGGACAGGGGGCGATTTATGGT.

The table lists this clone with a few counts. CDR3 bases read: TGTGCCAGCAGACCCCCAGCGGGAGCCTCCTACGAG. Its translation: CASRPPAGASYE. Given in full, the CDR3 is CASRPPAGASYEQYF. The chain uses TRBV2 and TRBJ2-7, with TRBD2 matching 8 bases. The CDR3 goes on 3 residues after the read ends, and that part is filled in from the germline J gene. The germline gives CDR1 SNHLY, CDR2 FYNNEI. This CDR3 comprises 15 residues. Trimming at V came to 6 bases and at J to 0 bases, leaving 7 bases not matched to a gene.

In its sample, this clone was seen many times. The read stops 3 residues short of the end of the CDR3; the missing end is completed from the germline J gene. The chain combines TRBV7-8 with TRBJ1-2; 7 bases are a match to TRBD1. The CDR3 is made up of 15 amino acids. Germline assignment: CDR1 SGHVS and CDR2 FQNEAQ. The CDR3 sequence is CASSLPGQPGSGYTF. Incomplete CDR3 DNA: TGTGCCAGCAGCTTACCGGGACAGCCAGGGTCCGGC.

This clone has at least ten counts. The CDR3 reads CASSSGTGGGGYTF. The CDR3 DNA, read in part, is TGTGCCAGCAGTTCCGGGACAGGGGGCGGCGGC. The chain has TRBV7-9 and TRBJ1-2, with TRBD1 matching 12 bases. The sequenced fragment ends 3 residues before the CDR3 boundary, so the rest is inferred from the germline J gene. CDR3 length: 14 amino acids. Germline V lookup: CDR1 SEHNR, CDR2 FQNEAQ (reference sequence).

This clone was counted only a few times. The read ends 3 residues early relative to the CDR3; the germline J gene fills the gap. Other DNA sequences of this sample code for an identical CDR3. This chain uses TRBV30 with TRBJ2-2; weak D call: TRBD1 (5 bases). The V gene's germline CDR1 is GTSNPN and CDR2 SVGIG (reference sequence). The CDR3 runs 17 residues. The covered CDR3 bases are TGTGCCTGGAAACGGCAGGGCTCGAGCTCCTATAATTCACCG. Translated, it gives CAWKRQGSSSYNSP. The complete CDR3 protein is CAWKRQGSSSYNSPLFF.

In its sample, this clone was seen a few times. CDR3 loop: CASSAFMNTEAFF. The sequenced CDR3 bases are TGTGCCAGCAGTGCATTCATGAACACTGAA. This chain links TRBV6-1 with TRBJ1-1; D unresolved. Read data end 3 residues before the CDR3 end; the end is taken from the germline J gene. The germline V and J ends were trimmed by 4 bases and 0 bases, with 6 bases remaining between them. The length of the CDR3 is 13 residues. Germline CDR1 and CDR2: MNHNS and SASEGT.

This clone has a count of ten or more. Read data end 3 residues before the CDR3 end; the end is taken from the germline J gene. The J gene is TRBJ1-2, the V gene TRBV7-8, with D maybe TRBD1 (5 bases). Germline V gene lookup returns CDR1 SGHVS and CDR2 FQNEAQ. The CDR3 contains 13 residues. The CDR3 reads CASSYESSGGYTF. The covered CDR3 bases are TGTGCCAGCAGTTATGAATCCAGCGGGGGT.

This clone was counted many times. Read data end 3 residues before the CDR3 end; the end is taken from the germline J gene. V and J are TRBV19 and TRBJ2-3; tentative D call: TRBD1 (5 bases). The CDR3 loop spans 15 amino acids. V lost 4 bases to trimming and J lost 6 bases, with 17 bases between them. From germline, CDR1 is LNHDA and CDR2 SQIVND (reference sequence). The CDR3 sequence is CASSTTPTGADTQYF. Partial CDR3 DNA: TGTGCCAGTAGTACAACACCCACAGGTGCCGATACG.

In its sample, this clone was seen many times. The sequenced fragment ends 3 residues before the CDR3 boundary, so the rest is inferred from the germline J gene. This sequence joins TRBV18 and TRBJ1-1; the D gene is possibly TRBD1 (6 bases). From germline, CDR1 is KGHSH and CDR2 LQKENI. V was clipped by 3 bases and J by 2 bases, with 7 bases between them. The CDR3 sequence is 13 residues long. The DNA read from the CDR3 is TGTGCCAGCTCACCTGGGACAAACACTGAA. This codes for CASSPGTNTE. The entire CDR3 protein is CASSPGTNTEAFF.

The table lists this clone with many counts. The read ends 3 residues before the CDR3 terminus; that terminus is restored from the germline J gene. The chain has TRBV7-3 and TRBJ1-4; perhaps TRBD1 as D (5 bases). Germline-derived CDR1 and CDR2 are SGHTA and FQGTGA. The CDR3 is 15 amino acids. The CDR3 loop reads CASSSSGGWGSPLFF. Incomplete CDR3 DNA: TGTGCCAGCAGCTCCTCGGGGGGTTGGGGTTCACCA. Based on the CDR3 plus reference TRBV7-3 and TRBJ1-4, the full variable domain is GAGVSQTPSNKVTEKGKYVELRCDPISGHTALYWYRQSLGQGPEFLIYFQGTGAADDSGLPNDRFFAVRPEGSVSTLKIQRTERGDSAVYLCASSSSGGWGSPLFFGSGTQLSVL.

This clone was counted a few times. With the read ending 3 residues before the CDR3 end, the germline J gene is used to fill in that end. V and J are TRBV5-1 and TRBJ2-7; tentative D call: TRBD1 (5 bases). There are 14 residues in the CDR3. Deletions cut 4 bases from V and 2 bases from J, with 13 bases between. Germline CDR1 SGHRS, CDR2 YFSETQ. CDR3 amino acids: CASSPVQGTYEQYF. CDR3 bases read: TGCGCCAGCAGCCCGGTGCAGGGAACCTACGAG.

This clone turned up a few times. The CDR3 is CASSISVTSGSYTDTQYF. CDR3 DNA, as far as it was read: TGTGCCAGTAGTATTTCGGTGACTAGCGGGAGTTACACAGATACG. The chain recombines TRBV19 with TRBJ2-3, with TRBD2 matching 12 bases. Read sequence stops 3 residues before the CDR3 end, and the germline J gene provides the missing end. Germline lookup yields CDR1 LNHDA and CDR2 SQIVND (reference sequence). Germline trimming cut 3 bases from V and 2 bases from J; bases unmatched to any gene: 9. The CDR3 runs to 18 residues.

With regard to this clone: Sequencing ends 3 residues short of the CDR3 end; the germline J gene provides the rest. This chain joins TRBV5-1 and TRBJ2-7; TRBD1 or TRBD2 may be the D gene (6 bases each). This CDR3 spans 15 amino acids. V lost 0 bases and J 4 bases, leaving 14 bases between the germline ends. CDR1 and CDR2 from the germline V gene are SGHRS and YFSETQ. The CDR3 sequence: CASSLAWRGSYEQYF. Partial CDR3 DNA: TGCGCCAGCAGCTTGGCCTGGAGGGGGAGTTACGAG. Supplemented by reference TRBV5-1 and TRBJ2-7, the full variable domain reads KAGVTQTPRYLIKTRGQQVTLSCSPISGHRSVSWYQQTPGQGLQFLFEYFSETQRNKGNFPGRFSGRQFSNSRSEMNVSTLELGDSALYLCASSLAWRGSYEQYFGPGTRLTVT.